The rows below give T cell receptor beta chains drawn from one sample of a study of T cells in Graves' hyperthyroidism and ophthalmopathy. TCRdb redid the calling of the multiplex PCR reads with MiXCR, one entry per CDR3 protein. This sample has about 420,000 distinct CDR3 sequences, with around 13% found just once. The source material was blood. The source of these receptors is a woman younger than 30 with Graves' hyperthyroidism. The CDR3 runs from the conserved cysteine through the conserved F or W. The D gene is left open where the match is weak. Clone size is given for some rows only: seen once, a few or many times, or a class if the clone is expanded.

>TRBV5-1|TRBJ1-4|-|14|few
TGCGCCAGCAGCCAGGGGTTGCCGGGTGAAAAACTGTTTTTT
CASSQGLPGEKLFF
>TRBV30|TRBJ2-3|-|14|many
TGTGCCTGGAGTGGGTTGGGATTAATAGATACGCAGTATTTT
CAWSGLGLIDTQYF
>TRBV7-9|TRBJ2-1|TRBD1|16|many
TGTGCCAGCAGCTCCGGGACAGGCCTCTCCTACAATGAGCAGTTCTTC
CASSSGTGLSYNEQFF
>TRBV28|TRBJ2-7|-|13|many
TGTGCCAGCAGTTCGACACAGGGTTACGAGCAGTACTTC
CASSSTQGYEQYF
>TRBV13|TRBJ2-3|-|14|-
TGTGCCAGCAGCTACCGGTCTAGCACAGATACGCAGTATTTT
CASSYRSSTDTQYF
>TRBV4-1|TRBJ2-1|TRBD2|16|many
TGCGCCAGCGCTCATTCTGGACTAGTGGGGTACAATGAGCAGTTCTTC
CASAHSGLVGYNEQFF
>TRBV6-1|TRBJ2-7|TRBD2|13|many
TGTGCCAGCAGCCCCTGGGAGGGCCACGAGCAGTACTTC
CASSPWEGHEQYF
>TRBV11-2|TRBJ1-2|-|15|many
TGTGCCAGCAGCTTAGATCCAGGGGTTATCTATGGCTACACCTTC
CASSLDPGVIYGYTF
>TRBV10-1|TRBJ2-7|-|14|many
TGCGCCAGCAGTGAGAGGGGCCTCTCCTACGAGCAGTACTTC
CASSERGLSYEQYF
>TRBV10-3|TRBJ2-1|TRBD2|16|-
TGTGCCATCAGCCCTGGACGCGGGAGGGAATTAAATGAGCAGTTCTTC
CAISPGRGRELNEQFF
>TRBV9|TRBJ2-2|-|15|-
TGTGCCAGCAGCGTAGACAGGGCGGGGACCGGGGAGCTGTTTTTT
CASSVDRAGTGELFF
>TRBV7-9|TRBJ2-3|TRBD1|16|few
TGTGCCGGCAGCTTAGGACGACAGGGCAACACAGATACGCAGTATTTT
CAGSLGRQGNTDTQYF
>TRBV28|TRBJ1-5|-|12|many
TGTGCCAGCCGACTCCCGACCACATCCCAGCATTTT
CASRLPTTSQHF
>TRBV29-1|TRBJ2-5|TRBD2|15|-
TGCAGCGGGAGGGTAGCGGGAGGGCCAGGGGAGACCCAGTACTTC
CSGRVAGGPGETQYF
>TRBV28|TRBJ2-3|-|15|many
TGTGCCAGCAGATTCGTTGTAGATAGCACAGATACGCAGTATTTT
CASRFVVDSTDTQYF
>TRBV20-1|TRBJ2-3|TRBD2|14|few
TGCAGTGCTAGAGACGGGAGGCGCACAGATACGCAGTATTTT
CSARDGRRTDTQYF
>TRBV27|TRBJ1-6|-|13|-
TGTGCCAGCAGTTCGGTGGACAATTCACCCCTCCACTTT
CASSSVDNSPLHF
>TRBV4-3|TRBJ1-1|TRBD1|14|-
TGCGCCAGCAGCCAGGACAGGGTCTTTACTGAAGCTTTCTTT
CASSQDRVFTEAFF
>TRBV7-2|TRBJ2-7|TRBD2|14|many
TGTGCCAGCAGCTTACTAGCGGGAGATGACGAGCAGTACTTC
CASSLLAGDDEQYF
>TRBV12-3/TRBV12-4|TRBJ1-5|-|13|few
TGTGCCAGCAGTAGCTCAGGGAATCAGCCCCAGCATTTT
CASSSSGNQPQHF
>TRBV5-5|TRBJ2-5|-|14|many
TGTGCCAGCAGCATAACAGGGACCGGGGAGACCCAGTACTTC
CASSITGTGETQYF
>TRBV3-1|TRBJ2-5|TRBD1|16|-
TGTGCCAGCAGCCAAGGTCCCGGGACAGGGCAAGAGACCCAGTACTTC
CASSQGPGTGQETQYF
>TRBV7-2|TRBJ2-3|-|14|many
TGTGCCAGCAGCATGGGACCCGGCGGAGGCACGCAGTATTTT
CASSMGPGGGTQYF
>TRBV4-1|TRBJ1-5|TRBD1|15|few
TGCGCCAGCAGCCCATGGGGACAGGGAGACCAGCCCCAGCATTTT
CASSPWGQGDQPQHF
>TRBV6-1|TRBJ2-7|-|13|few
TGTGCCAGCAGTTCCAAGGGTCCCTACGAGCAGTACTTC
CASSSKGPYEQYF
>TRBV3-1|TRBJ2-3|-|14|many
TGTGCCAGCAGCCAAGATCCTACCTCAGATACGCAGTATTTT
CASSQDPTSDTQYF
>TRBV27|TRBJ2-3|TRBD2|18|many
TGTGCCAGCAGTTATATAGCGGGAGGGGGACCTGGCACAGATACGCAGTATTTT
CASSYIAGGGPGTDTQYF
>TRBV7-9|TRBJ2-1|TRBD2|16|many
TGTGCCAGCAGCCCCTCCCTTGGGCTAGCGGACAATGAGCAGTTCTTC
CASSPSLGLADNEQFF
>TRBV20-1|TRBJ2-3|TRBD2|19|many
TGCAGTGCTAGCGGGTTGGGACTAGCGGGAGGTTCAACCACAGATACGCAGTATTTT
CSASGLGLAGGSTTDTQYF
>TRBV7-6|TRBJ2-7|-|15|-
TGTGCCAGCAGCTTGCTCCTAGGGGATGACTACGAGCAGTACTTC
CASSLLLGDDYEQYF
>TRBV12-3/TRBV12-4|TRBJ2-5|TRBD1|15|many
TGTGCCAGCAGTCGTGGACAGGGGGCGAAAGAGACCCAGTACTTC
CASSRGQGAKETQYF
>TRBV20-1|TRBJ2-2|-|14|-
TGCAGTGCCATCGGCCAGGGCTTAAACGGGGAGCTGTTTTTT
CSAIGQGLNGELFF
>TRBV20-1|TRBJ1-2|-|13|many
TGCAGTCCCCTCAGCTCCGTGGACTATGGCTACACCTTC
CSPLSSVDYGYTF
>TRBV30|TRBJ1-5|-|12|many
TGTGCCTGGAGTGAGCTGACAGGCTCCCAGCATTTT
CAWSELTGSQHF
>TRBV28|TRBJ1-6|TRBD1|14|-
TGTGCCAGCATCAAAAACAGGGGGCTTTCATCCCTCCACTTT
CASIKNRGLSSLHF